Listed here is a single T cell receptor (beta chain). Its antigen is unknown. The sorted Tregs were CD4+CD25+CD127-/low cells. Semi-nested PCR with Nested Universal Primer A followed constant-region reverse priming of full-length variable regions. One entry per CDR3 protein results from TCRdb running MiXCR on the 5' RACE reads. In the table there are several thousand distinct CDR3 sequences, around 70% of which are singletons. Broader study findings: Tumor-infiltrating Treg TCR alpha and beta sequences overlapped most with tumor naive CD4+ T cells, then blood naive. In terms of TCR gene usage, tumor memory CD4+ T cells clustered together with blood and lymph node memory CD4+ cells, as well as with lymph node naive CD4+ cells.

Sequenced input: tumor-infiltrating Tregs sorted from the breast tumor. The source is a female donor with breast cancer.

CDR3 region: CASSLSVTGELFF. The CDR3 bases are TGCGCCAGCAGCTTGTCCGTAACCGGGGAGCTGTTTTTT. V gene TRBV5-1 combines with J gene TRBJ2-2; D not certain. The CDR3 covers 13 residues. Germline-derived CDR1 and CDR2 are SGHRS and YFSETQ. Between the trimmed V and J ends, which lost 1 base and 5 bases, there was a span of 6 bases.